This T cell receptor beta chain was observed in a study of blood T cell repertoires in COVID-19. Overall study context: Sites in the United States, Italy and Spain provided acute and convalescent COVID-19 samples.

This clone was seen more than once but under ten times. Germline trimming cut 1 base from V and 4 bases from J; bases unmatched to any gene: 8. This CDR3 region has 16 residues. Per germline, CDR1 LGHNA and CDR2 YNFKEQ. Study processing details: Amplifying reference gene primers gave estimates of nucleated cell counts. This table comes from immunoSEQ multiplex PCR, and its TCRdb copy is limited to in-frame clones, with some not included. V and J calls and clone size are copied from that table; D and trimming were computed from the DNA. This sample has over 50,000 clones, with 85% to 90% found just once.

This sequence joins TRBV4-2 and TRBJ1-2; 8 bases fit TRBD1. This clonotype originated in a human donor in a cohort sampled during active COVID-19. The source material was peripheral blood. CDR3 amino acids: CASSQATGGLGYGYTF. CDR3 DNA sequence: TGTGCCAGCAGCCAAGCCACAGGGGGTTTGGGCTATGGCTACACCTTC.